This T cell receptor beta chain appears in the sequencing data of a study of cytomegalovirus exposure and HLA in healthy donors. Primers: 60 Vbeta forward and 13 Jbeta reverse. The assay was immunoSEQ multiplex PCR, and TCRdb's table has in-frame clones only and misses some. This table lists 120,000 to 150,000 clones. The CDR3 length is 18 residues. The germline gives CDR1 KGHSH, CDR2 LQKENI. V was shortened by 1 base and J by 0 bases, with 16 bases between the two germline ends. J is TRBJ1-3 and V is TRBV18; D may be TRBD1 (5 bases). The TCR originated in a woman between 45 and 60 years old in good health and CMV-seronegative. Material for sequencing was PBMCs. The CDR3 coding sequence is TGTGCCAGCTCACCACAGGGGCAGAGGATTAGCTCTGGAAACACCATATATTTT. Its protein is CASSPQGQRISSGNTIYF.